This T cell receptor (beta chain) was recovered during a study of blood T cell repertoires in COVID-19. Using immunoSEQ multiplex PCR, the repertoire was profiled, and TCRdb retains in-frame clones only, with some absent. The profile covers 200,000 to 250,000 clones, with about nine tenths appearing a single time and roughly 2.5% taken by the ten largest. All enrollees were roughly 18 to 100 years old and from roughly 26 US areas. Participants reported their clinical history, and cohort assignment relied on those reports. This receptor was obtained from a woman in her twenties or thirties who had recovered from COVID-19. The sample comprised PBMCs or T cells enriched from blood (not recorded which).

CDR3 in amino acids: CASSYTENTEAFF. The CDR3 DNA follows: TGTGCCAGCAGTTATACAGAGAACACTGAAGCTTTCTTT. The V and J genes are TRBV6-2 or TRBV6-3 and TRBJ1-1; D uncertain. CDR3 length equals 13 residues. Germline V gene sequence: CDR1 MNHEY, CDR2 SVGEGT. V gave up 3 bases and J gave up 1 base, with 6 bases separating them.